This TCR beta chain was sequenced in a study of blood T cell repertoires in COVID-19. V shed 4 bases, J shed 3 bases, and the junction held 7 bases outside the gene matches. In germline, CDR1 is MNHEY, CDR2 SVGAGI. The CDR3 runs 15 residues. Measured with immunoSEQ multiplex PCR; TCRdb has only the in-frame clones, and not every one. The table has fewer than 300,000 clones, roughly 80% seen once. This receptor was obtained from a man aged 40-49 years who had been exposed to COVID-19. V usage is TRBV6-5 and J usage is TRBJ2-5, with 8 bases that match TRBD2. Sequenced sample: PBMCs or T cells enriched from blood (not recorded which). In DNA form, the CDR3 reads TGTGCCAGCAGTTCCTATTCAGCGGGAGAAGAGACCCAGTACTTC. The encoded protein is CASSSYSAGEETQYF.